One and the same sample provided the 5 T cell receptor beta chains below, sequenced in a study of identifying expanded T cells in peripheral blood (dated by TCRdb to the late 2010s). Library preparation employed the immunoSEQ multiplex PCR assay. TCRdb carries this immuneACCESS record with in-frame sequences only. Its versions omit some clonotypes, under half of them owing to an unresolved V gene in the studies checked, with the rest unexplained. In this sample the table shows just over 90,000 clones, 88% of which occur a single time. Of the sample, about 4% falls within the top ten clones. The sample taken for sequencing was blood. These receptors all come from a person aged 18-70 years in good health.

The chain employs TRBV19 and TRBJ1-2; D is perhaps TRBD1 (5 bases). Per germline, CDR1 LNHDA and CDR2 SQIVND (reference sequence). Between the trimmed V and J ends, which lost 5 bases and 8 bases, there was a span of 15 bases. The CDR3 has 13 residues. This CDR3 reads CASSLAKGRGYTF. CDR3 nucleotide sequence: TGTGCCAGTAGTCTAGCCAAGGGGCGCGGCTACACCTTC.

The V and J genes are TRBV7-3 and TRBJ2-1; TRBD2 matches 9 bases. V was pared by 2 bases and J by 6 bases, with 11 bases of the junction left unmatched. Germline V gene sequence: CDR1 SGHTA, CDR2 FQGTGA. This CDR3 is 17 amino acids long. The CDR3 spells CASSLEPVGTSINEQFF. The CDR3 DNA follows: TGTGCCAGCAGCTTAGAGCCGGTTGGGACTAGCATCAATGAGCAGTTCTTC.

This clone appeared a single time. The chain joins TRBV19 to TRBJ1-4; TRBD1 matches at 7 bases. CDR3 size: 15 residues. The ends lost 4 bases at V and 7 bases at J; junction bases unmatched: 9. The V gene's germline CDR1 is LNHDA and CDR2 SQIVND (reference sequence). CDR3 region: CASSTHRGRVEKLFF. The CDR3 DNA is TGTGCCAGTAGTACACACAGGGGACGAGTTGAAAAACTGTTTTTT.

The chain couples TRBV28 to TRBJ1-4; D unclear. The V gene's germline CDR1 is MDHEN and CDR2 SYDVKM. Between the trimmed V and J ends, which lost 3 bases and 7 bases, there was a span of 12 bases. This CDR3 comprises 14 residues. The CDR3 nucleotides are TGTGCCAGCAGTTTGAGGAAAGTGGGTGAAAAACTGTTTTTT. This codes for CASSLRKVGEKLFF. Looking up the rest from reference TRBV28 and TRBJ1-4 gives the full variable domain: DVKVTQSSRYLVKRTGEKVFLECVQDMDHENMFWYRQDPGLGLRLIYFSYDVKMKEKGDIPEGYSVSREKKERFSLILESASTNQTSMYLCASSLRKVGEKLFFGSGTQLSVL.

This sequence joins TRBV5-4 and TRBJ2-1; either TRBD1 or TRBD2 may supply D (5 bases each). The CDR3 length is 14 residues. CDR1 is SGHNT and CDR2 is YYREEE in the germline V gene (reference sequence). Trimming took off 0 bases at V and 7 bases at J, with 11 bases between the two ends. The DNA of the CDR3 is TGTGCCAGCAGCTTGGTGGGGGTGGGGAATGAGCAGTTCTTC. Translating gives CASSLVGVGNEQFF.